The 22 T cell receptor beta chains below were found in one sample sequenced in a study of cytomegalovirus exposure and HLA in healthy donors. This PCR relied on a set of 60 Vbeta primers and 13 Jbeta primers. The repertoire was sequenced with immunoSEQ multiplex PCR; TCRdb's copy has only in-frame clones and lacks some. The sample carries some 150,000 clones, 72% recorded once. Sequencing was performed on PBMCs. The receptors originated from a man aged 45-60 years in good health and CMV-seropositive.

The V gene is TRBV4-1, the J gene TRBJ2-7, with 7 positions matching TRBD2. Germline lookup yields CDR1 MGHRA and CDR2 YSYEKL. The V gene end was trimmed by 2 bases and the J gene end by 3 bases; junction bases not matched to a gene: 4. The CDR3 length is 14 residues. CDR3 protein: CASSQSSGDYEQYF. CDR3 in DNA: TGCGCCAGCAGCCAATCAAGCGGGGACTACGAGCAGTACTTC.

The genes are TRBV5-1 and TRBJ2-5; 9 bases map to TRBD2. This CDR3 is 15 amino acids long. Unmatched junction bases numbered 3, after V lost 2 bases and J lost 1 base. Per germline, CDR1 SGHRS and CDR2 YFSETQ. This CDR3 is CASSFGTSSQETQYF. DNA of the CDR3: TGCGCCAGCAGCTTTGGGACTAGCAGCCAAGAGACCCAGTACTTC.

The J gene is TRBJ2-7, the V gene TRBV5-6; D uncertain. V lost 0 bases to trimming and J lost 5 bases, with 15 bases between them. Germline V lookup: CDR1 SGHDT, CDR2 YYEEEE. The CDR3 sequence is 15 residues long. The CDR3 region has the DNA TGTGCCAGCAGCTTGGGGCAGGTTCCGAACCACGAGCAGTACTTC. Translation: CASSLGQVPNHEQYF.

The V and J genes are TRBV2 and TRBJ1-2; D remains unclear. This CDR3 has 13 residues. V lost 6 bases and J lost 8, with 16 bases in between. The germline CDR1 and CDR2 sequences are SNHLY and FYNNEI. The CDR3 DNA reads TGTGCCAGCAGCCCGGTATTTAGAGGAGGCTACACCTTC. It yields the protein CASSPVFRGGYTF.

The rearrangement joins TRBV5-4 to TRBJ1-5; TRBD1 might be the D (6 bases). CDR3 length equals 14 residues. CDR1 is SGHNT, CDR2 YYREEE, per germline (reference sequence). Trimming shortened V by 4 bases and J by 2 bases, and 10 bases separated the two germline ends. Here the CDR3 reads CASSIGGGNQPQHF. The CDR3 nucleotides read TGTGCCAGCAGCATAGGGGGGGGCAATCAGCCCCAGCATTTT.

J is TRBJ2-4 and V is TRBV7-2; TRBD2 matches 12 bases. V dropped 5 bases and J dropped 0; count of bases not matched to a gene: 2. Germline CDR1 and CDR2: SGHTA and FQGNSA. This CDR3 comprises 16 residues. The CDR3 loop reads CASSEGLAGAKNIQYF. In DNA form, the CDR3 reads TGTGCCAGCAGCGAGGGACTAGCGGGAGCCAAAAACATTCAGTACTTC.

The chain combines TRBV13 with TRBJ1-2, with 8 bases aligning to TRBD1. The V gene's germline CDR1 is PRHDT and CDR2 FYEKMQ (reference sequence). The CDR3 runs to 16 residues. V lost 5 bases to trimming and J lost 0 bases; unmatched junction nucleotides: 8. The CDR3 sequence: CASSIGQGGSNYGYTF. In DNA form, the CDR3 reads TGTGCCAGCAGCATCGGACAGGGAGGATCTAACTATGGCTACACCTTC.

This chain links TRBV21-1 with TRBJ1-5. TRBV21-1 is assigned pseudogene status. The CDR3 runs to 18 residues. The CDR3 loop reads CASSKRGMGRDDNQPQHF. CDR3 nucleotides: TGTGCCAGCAGCAAACGGGGGATGGGGAGGGATGACAATCAGCCCCAGCATTTT.

The count of this clone is one. In DNA, the CDR3 is TGTGCCAGCAGCCCAGGGGGCGCCGGGGGTGAAAAACTGTTTTTT. As protein: CASSPGGAGGEKLFF. V and J are TRBV7-2 and TRBJ1-4; 8 bases agree with TRBD1. V trimming: 5 bases; J trimming: 7 bases; junction bases outside the gene matches: 9. Germline CDR1 reads SGHTA; CDR2 reads FQGNSA. The CDR3 covers 15 residues.

The V call is TRBV5-1, the J call TRBJ1-4; no definite D call. This CDR3 spans 12 amino acids. Trimming stripped 5 bases from V and 12 bases from J, with 14 bases between. Germline V lookup: CDR1 SGHRS, CDR2 YFSETQ. The CDR3 DNA follows: TGCGCCAGCAGTCGGGAGGGTGAGCAACTGTTTTTT. It translates to CASSREGEQLFF.

The chain has TRBV6-5 and TRBJ2-1, with TRBD1 identical over 9 bases. This CDR3 is built from 16 residues. Trimming at V came to 0 bases and at J to 7 bases, leaving 7 bases not matched to a gene. The germline CDR1 and CDR2 sequences are MNHEY and SVGAGI. In DNA, the CDR3 is TGTGCCAGCAGTTACTCCGGGACAGGGAATAGGAATGAGCAGTTCTTC. The encoded protein is CASSYSGTGNRNEQFF.

The rearrangement links TRBV19 to TRBJ1-1, with 8 bases matching TRBD1. CDR1 and CDR2 from the germline V gene are LNHDA and SQIVND (reference sequence). J gave up 3 bases and V 4 bases, and 10 bases lay outside the gene matches. This CDR3 has 16 amino acids. The CDR3 bases are TGTGCCAGTAGTAGATCTGGGACAGGTTTGGACACTGAAGCTTTCTTT. This codes for CASSRSGTGLDTEAFF. Full variable domain (outside the CDR3, taken from reference TRBV19 and TRBJ1-1): DGGITQSPKYLFRKEGQNVTLSCEQNLNHDAMYWYRQDPGQGLRLIYYSQIVNDFQKGDIAEGYSVSREKKESFPLTVTSAQKNPTAFYLCASSRSGTGLDTEAFFGQGTRLTVV.

V is TRBV7-7 and J is TRBJ2-5; the match to TRBD2 covers 9 bases. Unmatched junction bases numbered 4, after V lost 1 base and J lost 1 base. There are 16 residues in the CDR3. CDR1 and CDR2 (germline): SSHAT, FNYEAQ (reference sequence). The CDR3: CASSLGGAGGQETQYF. CDR3 DNA sequence: TGTGCCAGCAGCTTAGGTGGAGCGGGGGGCCAAGAGACCCAGTACTTC.

The rearrangement links TRBV11-1 to TRBJ1-5; TRBD1 aligns across 8 bases. The ends lost 1 base at V and 1 base at J; junction bases unmatched: 0. CDR3 length equals 15 residues. CDR1 SGHAT and CDR2 FQDESV come from the germline V gene (reference sequence). CDR3 bases: TGTGCCAGCAGCTTAGGGACAGGGAGCAATCAGCCCCAGCATTTT. Its translation: CASSLGTGSNQPQHF.

This chain joins TRBV5-1 and TRBJ1-5; no reliable D call. This CDR3 is built from 13 residues. Germline CDR1 SGHRS, CDR2 YFSETQ. V lost 4 bases and J 0 bases, leaving 5 bases between the germline ends. The CDR3, as DNA: TGCGCCAGCAGCACCTATAGCAATCAGCCCCAGCATTTT. This sequence encodes CASSTYSNQPQHF. Using reference TRBV5-1 and TRBJ1-5 for the parts outside the CDR3, the full variable domain is KAGVTQTPRYLIKTRGQQVTLSCSPISGHRSVSWYQQTPGQGLQFLFEYFSETQRNKGNFPGRFSGRQFSNSRSEMNVSTLELGDSALYLCASSTYSNQPQHFGDGTRLSIL.

The chain employs TRBV5-1 and TRBJ1-2; 9 bases line up with TRBD1. This CDR3 has 16 residues. In germline, CDR1 is SGHRS, CDR2 YFSETQ. The trim removed 4 bases at V and 6 bases at J, leaving 13 bases unmatched. CDR3 region: CASSGSPYRGRDGYTF. The CDR3 DNA sequence: TGCGCCAGCAGCGGATCCCCCTACAGGGGGCGCGATGGCTACACCTTC.

The chain recombines TRBV9 with TRBJ1-2; 9 bases match TRBD1. With V trimmed by 0 bases and J by 8 bases, 11 bases remained unmatched. The CDR3 extends over 16 amino acids. CDR1 SGDLS and CDR2 YYNGEE come from the germline V gene. The DNA of the CDR3 is TGTGCCAGCAGCGTAGTTCCGGACAGGGGACCGGCCGGCTACACCTTC. Translation: CASSVVPDRGPAGYTF.

CDR3 bases: TGTGCCAGCCGACAGGGGGTGGGTCAGCCCCAGCATTTT. Translated: CASRQGVGQPQHF. V usage is TRBV6-5 and J usage is TRBJ1-5; 9 bases fit TRBD1. V lost 8 bases, J lost 6 bases, and 5 bases stayed unmatched. The germline CDR1 and CDR2 sequences are MNHEY and SVGAGI. This CDR3 is built from 13 residues.

This chain connects TRBV7-8 to TRBJ1-3; perhaps TRBD1 as D (5 bases). V lost 4 bases and J 1 base, leaving 8 bases between the germline ends. Germline CDR1 reads SGHVS; CDR2 reads FQNEAQ. The CDR3 extends over 14 amino acids. The CDR3 DNA sequence: TGTGCCAGCAGCTCGCCAGGGTCTGGAAACACCATATATTTT. This encodes CASSSPGSGNTIYF.

The V gene is TRBV7-9, the J gene TRBJ2-1, with D perhaps matching TRBD2 (6 bases). This CDR3 region has 13 residues. Germline values: CDR1 SEHNR, CDR2 FQNEAQ (reference sequence). Trimming pared 11 bases from V and 9 bases from J, leaving 20 bases between. This CDR3 reads CAPTPTEGSEQFF. CDR3 DNA sequence: TGTGCCCCGACTCCAACGGAGGGAAGTGAGCAGTTCTTC. The full variable domain, in which reference TRBV7-9 and TRBJ2-1 provide the parts outside the CDR3, is DTGVSQNPRHKITKRGQNVTFRCDPISEHNRLYWYRQTLGQGPEFLTYFQNEAQLEKSRLLSDRFSAERPKGSFSTLEIQRTEQGDSAMYLCAPTPTEGSEQFFGPGTRLTVL.

The genes are TRBV4-2 and TRBJ1-2; 7 bases fit TRBD1. V lost 1 base, J lost 6 bases, and 11 bases stayed unmatched. The CDR3 contains 16 residues. Germline loops: CDR1 LGHNA, CDR2 YNFKEQ. This CDR3 reads CASSQGGDSARDGYTF. As DNA, the CDR3 is TGTGCCAGCAGCCAAGGGGGGGACAGCGCCCGAGATGGCTACACCTTC.

V gene TRBV9 combines with J gene TRBJ1-4; no reliable D call. Trimming pared 4 bases from V and 0 bases from J, leaving 16 bases between. The CDR3 covers 17 residues. The V gene's germline CDR1 is SGDLS and CDR2 YYNGEE. The DNA of the CDR3 is TGTGCCAGCAGCCCGGGGTTCCGAAGAGCAACTAATGAAAAACTGTTTTTT. This encodes CASSPGFRRATNEKLFF.